This T cell receptor beta chain is from a study of cytomegalovirus exposure and HLA in healthy donors. General study findings and limits: Later on, an analysis found that several of the most significant clusters appeared to be linked to common viral pathogens, which included parvovirus B19.

CDR3 length: 17 residues. After removal of 5 bases from V and 5 bases from J, the junction contained 14 bases not matched to a gene. The germline V gene encodes CDR1 SGHAT and CDR2 FQDESV (reference sequence). Only one count was recorded for this clone. Its antigen remains unknown. Researchers ran the PCR with 60 Vbeta and 13 Jbeta primers. Repertoires were generated with immunoSEQ multiplex PCR, while TCRdb's copy carries only in-frame clones and drops some. This sample carries 100,000 to 150,000 clones, around 68% of them seen once, and the ten largest clones take 3% to 4.5%. This sequence was found in a man between 40 and 49 years old in good health and CMV-seropositive. The rearrangement uses TRBV11-1 and TRBJ2-3; 9 bases align to TRBD2. Sequenced material: PBMCs. CDR3: CASSHPGVAGVGDTQYF. The CDR3 bases are TGTGCCAGCAGCCACCCTGGGGTAGCGGGAGTCGGAGATACGCAGTATTTT.